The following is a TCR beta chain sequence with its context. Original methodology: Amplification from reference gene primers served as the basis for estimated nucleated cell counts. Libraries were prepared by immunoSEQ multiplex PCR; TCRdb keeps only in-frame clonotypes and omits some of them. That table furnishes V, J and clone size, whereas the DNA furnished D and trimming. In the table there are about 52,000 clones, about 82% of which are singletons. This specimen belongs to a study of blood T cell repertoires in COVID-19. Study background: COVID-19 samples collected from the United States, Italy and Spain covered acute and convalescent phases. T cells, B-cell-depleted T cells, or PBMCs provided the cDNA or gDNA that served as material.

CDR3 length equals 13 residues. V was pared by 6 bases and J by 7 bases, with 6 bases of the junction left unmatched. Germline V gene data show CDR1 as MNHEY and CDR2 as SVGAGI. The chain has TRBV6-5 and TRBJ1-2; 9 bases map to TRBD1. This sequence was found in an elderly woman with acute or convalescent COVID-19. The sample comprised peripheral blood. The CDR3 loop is CASSKGQGLGYTF. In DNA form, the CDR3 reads TGTGCCAGCAGCAAGGGACAGGGACTTGGCTACACCTTC.